A single sample is the source of the 15 T cell receptor beta chains below, sequenced in a study of cytomegalovirus exposure and HLA in healthy donors. The PCR made use of 60 Vbeta and 13 Jbeta primers. Only in-frame clones appear in the TCRdb table, and some are missing; sequencing was by immunoSEQ multiplex PCR. The data contain under 130,000 clones, just under 75% of them singletons. Material: PBMCs. All receptors derive from a man aged 45-60 years in good health and CMV-seropositive.

This sequence joins TRBV4-1 and TRBJ2-7, with 7 bases that match TRBD2. CDR1 MGHRA and CDR2 YSYEKL come from the germline V gene. The CDR3 totals 15 residues. V dropped 0 bases and J dropped 3; count of bases not matched to a gene: 5. Here the CDR3 reads CASSQDPGGDYEQYF. The CDR3 DNA sequence: TGCGCCAGCAGCCAAGATCCGGGAGGAGACTACGAGCAGTACTTC.

The chain uses TRBV7-9 and TRBJ1-1; D is possibly TRBD1 (5 bases). V lost 2 bases and J 8 bases, leaving 9 bases between the germline ends. This CDR3 has 12 amino acids. Germline CDR1 SEHNR, CDR2 FQNEAQ (reference sequence). The CDR3: CASSLSRVEAFF. In DNA form, the CDR3 reads TGTGCCAGCAGCTTAAGCAGGGTAGAAGCTTTCTTT. Drawing the rest from reference TRBV7-9 and TRBJ1-1, the complete variable domain is DTGVSQNPRHKITKRGQNVTFRCDPISEHNRLYWYRQTLGQGPEFLTYFQNEAQLEKSRLLSDRFSAERPKGSFSTLEIQRTEQGDSAMYLCASSLSRVEAFFGQGTRLTVV.

The chain recombines TRBV2 with TRBJ1-2, with D possibly being TRBD1 (6 bases). CDR1 is SNHLY and CDR2 is FYNNEI in the germline V gene. CDR3 size: 13 residues. V shed 3 bases and J shed 10 bases, with 15 bases lying between them. DNA of the CDR3: TGTGCCAGCAGTGAGGGCAGGGGATTAATCTACACCTTC. Residues: CASSEGRGLIYTF.

The CDR3 DNA reads as TGCAGCGTTGAGAGGGTTCAAGAGACCCAGTACTTC. Translation: CSVERVQETQYF. The chain joins TRBV29-1 to TRBJ2-5; TRBD2 is a possible D gene (5 bases). This CDR3 region has 12 residues. Trimming shortened V by 3 bases and J by 2 bases, and 7 bases separated the two germline ends. CDR1 and CDR2 from the germline V gene are SQVTM and ANQGSEA.

This clone was recorded only once. The chain carries TRBV18 and TRBJ2-1; D might be TRBD1 (6 bases). The CDR3 is 14 residues long. V lost 3 bases to trimming and J lost 4 bases, with 10 bases between them. Germline CDR1 reads KGHSH; CDR2 reads LQKENI. The CDR3 DNA is TGTGCCAGCTCACCCGACAGGCAATACAATGAGCAGTTCTTC. Amino acid sequence: CASSPDRQYNEQFF.

The CDR3, as DNA: TGTGCCACCATCGAGGGAAGAGGCACAGATACGCAGTATTTT. Translated: CATIEGRGTDTQYF. V and J are TRBV15 and TRBJ2-3, with D tentatively TRBD2 (5 bases). The CDR3 contains 14 residues. Deletions cut 7 bases from V and 1 base from J, with 12 bases between. Germline values: CDR1 LNHNV, CDR2 YYDKDF (reference sequence).

CDR3 coding DNA: TGTGCCAGCAGCTTTCAGGGGGACTATGGCTACACCTTC. Translation: CASSFQGDYGYTF. The chain couples TRBV11-2 to TRBJ1-2; TRBD1 aligns across 7 bases. Trimming took 3 bases from V and 3 from J; bases not matched to a gene: 1. The CDR3 spans 13 residues. Germline values: CDR1 SGHAT, CDR2 FQNNGV.

Turning to this clone: Other DNA sequences in this specimen translate into the identical CDR3. The rearrangement uses TRBV5-1 and TRBJ2-3; TRBD1 matches at 8 bases. V lost 5 bases and J lost 3; bases outside the gene matches: 8. Germline-derived CDR1 and CDR2 are SGHRS and YFSETQ. There are 15 residues in the CDR3. For the CDR3, the DNA is TGCGCCAGCAGTTTAGGACAGGGTGGAACAGATACGCAGTATTTT. This translates into CASSLGQGGTDTQYF.

This chain links TRBV2 with TRBJ1-6, with D maybe TRBD1 (5 bases). Trimming cost V 3 bases and J 10 bases, with 13 bases left between them. Germline loops: CDR1 SNHLY, CDR2 FYNNEI. CDR3 length equals 14 residues. CDR3 region: CASSDGGGRSPLHF. CDR3 sequence (DNA): TGTGCCAGCAGTGACGGGGGGGGGAGGTCACCCCTCCACTTT. The whole variable domain, filled in from reference TRBV2 and TRBJ1-6, reads EPEVTQTPSHQVTQMGQEVILRCVPISNHLYFYWYRQILGQKVEFLVSFYNNEISEKSEIFDDQFSVERPDGSNFTLKIRSTKLEDSAMYFCASSDGGGRSPLHFGNGTRLTVT.

The chain is built from TRBV10-1 and TRBJ2-3; TRBD2 agrees at 12 bases. Per the germline V gene, CDR1 is WNHNN and CDR2 is SYGVQD (reference sequence). J gave up 3 bases and V 1 base, and 11 bases lay outside the gene matches. CDR3 size: 19 residues. The CDR3 spells CASSELGLETSGSTDTQYF. The CDR3 nucleotides are TGCGCCAGCAGTGAGTTGGGGTTGGAGACTAGCGGGAGTACAGATACGCAGTATTTT.

The chain employs TRBV5-5 and TRBJ2-5; 7 nucleotides line up with TRBD2. J was trimmed by 5 bases and V by 4 bases; bases with no gene match: 8. Germline loops: CDR1 SGHKS, CDR2 YYEKEE (reference sequence). CDR3 length: 14 residues. CDR3 region: CASSRRELGETQYF. The CDR3 coding sequence is TGTGCCAGCAGCAGGCGGGAGTTGGGTGAGACCCAGTACTTC. Supplemented by reference TRBV5-5 and TRBJ2-5, the full variable domain reads DAGVTQSPTHLIKTRGQQVTLRCSPISGHKSVSWYQQVLGQGPQFIFQYYEKEERGRGNFPDRFSARQFPNYSSELNVNALLLGDSALYLCASSRRELGETQYFGPGTRLLVL.

The gene calls are TRBV6-5 and TRBJ2-1, with D tentatively TRBD2 (5 bases). Germline values: CDR1 MNHEY, CDR2 SVGAGI. CDR3 length equals 15 residues. V was trimmed by 6 bases and J by 4 bases, leaving 16 bases between them. The CDR3 loop reads CASSPDPWTYNEQFF. CDR3 coding DNA: TGTGCCAGCAGCCCCGACCCTTGGACTTACAATGAGCAGTTCTTC.

V gene TRBV6-1 combines with J gene TRBJ2-3; D gene uncertain. The CDR3 sequence is 13 residues long. Looked up from germline, CDR1 is MNHNS and CDR2 is SASEGT. V lost 0 bases and J 7 bases, leaving 8 bases between the germline ends. The CDR3 coding sequence is TGTGCCAGCAGTGAAGCGGCGGCGAATACGCAGTATTTT. The encoded protein is CASSEAAANTQYF.

This chain links TRBV6-6 with TRBJ2-3, with a tentative D call TRBD1 (6 bases). Germline V CDR1 and CDR2: MNHNY, SVGAGI (reference sequence). The V gene lost 5 bases and the J gene lost 2 bases, with 11 bases spanning the gap. CDR3 length: 14 residues. Here the CDR3 reads CASSLPGDTDTQYF. The CDR3 coding sequence is TGTGCCAGCAGTCTCCCAGGGGACACAGATACGCAGTATTTT.

Here the CDR3 DNA reads TGTGCCAGCAGCGTAGCAGGGGCAGGCTGTGGCTACACCTTC. Residues: CASSVAGAGCGYTF. The chain has TRBV9 and TRBJ1-2, with D maybe TRBD1 (6 bases). Germline V gene lookup returns CDR1 SGDLS and CDR2 YYNGEE. The CDR3 spans 14 residues. Trimming pared 0 bases from V and 7 bases from J, leaving 13 bases between.